This is a list of T cell receptor beta chains from one sample in a study of vaccination effects on CD4 cells after COVID-19. Some clones are missing from TCRdb's copy, which holds only in-frame ones; the method was immunoSEQ multiplex PCR. The top ten clones hold more than 13% of a sample with roughly 30,000 clones, roughly 74% of them seen once. These receptors' targets are unknown. The sequenced sample was CD4+ T cells from PBMCs cultured without peptide, obtained after COVID-19 vaccination. The receptors shown here come from a human donor who received a COVID-19 vaccine. The CDR3 runs from the conserved cysteine through the conserved F or W. Each record gives: J gene, clone size, V gene, D gene, CDR3 protein, CDR3 DNA. D genes are given only for firm matches. Part of the rows lack a size; the others show once, few, many or a class for expanded clones.

>TRBJ2-1|once|TRBV7-3|.
CASSPNREQQFF
TGTGCCAGCAGCCCCAACAGGGAGCAGCAGTTCTTC
>TRBJ2-1|.|TRBV19|.
CASSWGSTEQFF
TGTGCCAGTAGTTGGGGCTCCACTGAGCAGTTCTTC
>TRBJ2-7|.|TRBV11-2|TRBD2
CASSLTSGDIYEQYF
TGTGCCAGCAGCTTAACTAGCGGGGACATCTACGAGCAGTACTTC
>TRBJ2-7|.|TRBV7-7|.
CASSQFLGPNSYEQYF
TGTGCTAGCAGCCAGTTCCTCGGACCCAACTCCTACGAGCAGTACTTC
>TRBJ2-2|few|TRBV28|TRBD1
CASTTGQGGIHGELFF
TGTGCCAGCACCACGGGACAGGGAGGTATCCACGGGGAGCTGTTTTTT
>TRBJ2-2|.|TRBV5-6|TRBD2
CASSLGLAGVTGELFF
TGTGCCAGCAGCCTCGGACTAGCGGGAGTAACCGGGGAGCTGTTTTTT
>TRBJ1-1|few|TRBV10-3|.
CAISVNRGGKLFF
TGTGCCATCAGTGTAAACCGCGGAGGAAAGCTTTTCTTT
>TRBJ1-6|.|TRBV6-5|.
CASKVRGNSPLHF
TGTGCCAGCAAAGTTAGGGGAAATTCACCCCTCCACTTT
>TRBJ1-5|.|TRBV24-1|TRBD1
CATRDRGGLYSNQPQHF
TGTGCCACCAGGGACAGGGGAGGACTCTATAGCAATCAGCCCCAGCATTTT
>TRBJ1-2|.|TRBV20-1|.
CSASKRTDYGYTF
TGCAGTGCTAGTAAGAGAACCGACTATGGCTACACCTTC
>TRBJ1-1|.|TRBV6-1|.
CASSEAPGVNTEAFF
TGTGCCAGCAGTGAAGCGCCGGGTGTGAACACTGAAGCTTTCTTT
>TRBJ1-2|.|TRBV30|.
CAWSDWRSRGGYTF
TGTGCCTGGAGTGATTGGCGCTCCCGTGGTGGCTACACCTTC
>TRBJ1-2|.|TRBV6-5|.
CASSYSGGLNYGYTF
TGTGCCAGCAGTTACTCGGGGGGGCTGAACTATGGCTACACCTTC
>TRBJ2-1|.|TRBV24-1|TRBD2
CATSGVAGGPGYEQFF
TGTGCCACCAGTGGAGTAGCGGGAGGGCCAGGATATGAGCAGTTCTTC
>TRBJ2-7|.|TRBV6-6|.
CASEDKYEQYF
TGTGCCAGCGAGGACAAATACGAGCAGTACTTC
>TRBJ1-2|.|TRBV28|.
CASSPPGGSGYTF
TGTGCCAGCAGTCCCCCCGGGGGTTCTGGCTACACCTTC
>TRBJ2-3|.|TRBV11-2|TRBD2
CASSSTTSTRVQYF
TGTGCCAGCAGCTCCACGACTAGCACCCGCGTGCAGTATTTT
>TRBJ2-7|.|TRBV7-9|TRBD2
CASSSGLAGGYEQYF
TGTGCCAGCAGCTCCGGACTAGCGGGAGGCTACGAGCAGTACTTC
>TRBJ1-2|.|TRBV7-2|TRBD1
CASSHGGGTTGGTNYGYTF
TGTGCCAGCAGCCACGGGGGAGGGACGACAGGGGGCACTAACTATGGCTACACCTTC
>TRBJ2-3|once|TRBV4-1|.
CASSQAGHPDTQYF
TGCGCCAGCAGCCAAGCAGGACACCCTGATACGCAGTATTTT
>TRBJ2-1|.|TRBV28|.
CASSSPGLIYNEQFF
TGTGCCAGCAGTTCACCGGGACTGATATACAATGAGCAGTTCTTC
>TRBJ1-2|.|TRBV30|.
CAWSVGLAGTGYTF
TGTGCCTGGAGTGTAGGGCTTGCAGGGACCGGCTACACCTTC
>TRBJ2-1|.|TRBV10-3|.
CAAKQGSEQFF
TGTGCCGCGAAACAGGGCAGTGAGCAGTTCTTC
>TRBJ1-6|.|TRBV3-1/TRBV3-2|.
CASRNANSPLHF
TGTGCTAGCCGTAATGCGAATTCACCCCTCCACTTT
>TRBJ1-2|.|TRBV28|.
CASSFAEPYYGYTF
TGTGCCAGCAGTTTTGCAGAGCCCTACTATGGCTACACCTTC
>TRBJ1-6|.|TRBV7-8|.
CASSADGHSNSPLHF
TGTGCCAGCAGCGCGGACGGCCACTCTAATTCACCCCTCCACTTT
>TRBJ1-1|.|TRBV6-4|.
CASSDGTATEAFF
TGTGCCAGCAGTGACGGCACAGCAACTGAAGCTTTCTTT
>TRBJ1-1|.|TRBV3-1/TRBV3-2|.
CASSPQTSTEAFF
TGTGCCAGCAGCCCGCAAACTAGCACTGAAGCTTTCTTT
>TRBJ1-1|few|TRBV3-1/TRBV3-2|.
CASSSARIAEAFF
TGTGCCAGCAGCTCCGCCCGGATAGCTGAAGCTTTCTTT
>TRBJ2-7|once|TRBV2|.
CASSGQLGLYEQYF
TGTGCCAGCAGTGGACAGCTTGGACTCTACGAGCAGTACTTC
>TRBJ2-7|once|TRBV2|TRBD1
CASSLGQGGQYF
TGTGCCAGCAGTCTAGGACAGGGCGGGCAGTACTTC
>TRBJ2-1|few|TRBV4-3|TRBD1
CASSQERTGGLGEQFF
TGCGCCAGCAGCCAAGAAAGAACAGGGGGATTGGGTGAGCAGTTCTTC
>TRBJ2-1|.|TRBV12-3/TRBV12-4|TRBD2
CASAGGLAGEQFF
TGTGCCAGCGCCGGTGGATTAGCGGGCGAGCAGTTCTTC
>TRBJ1-5|.|TRBV6-2/TRBV6-3|TRBD1
CASSSLQGASQPQHF
TGTGCCAGCAGTTCCTTACAGGGGGCAAGTCAGCCCCAGCATTTT
>TRBJ1-2|.|TRBV29-1|TRBD1
CSASPGQGADGYTF
TGCAGCGCCTCCCCGGGACAGGGGGCTGACGGCTACACCTTC
>TRBJ1-1|.|TRBV6-2/TRBV6-3|.
CASSAGGSNTEAFF
TGTGCCAGCAGTGCGGGGGGCTCGAACACTGAAGCTTTCTTT
>TRBJ1-4|.|TRBV5-5|.
CASKLAVNEKLFF
TGTGCCAGCAAGTTGGCAGTTAATGAAAAACTGTTTTTT
>TRBJ1-5|.|TRBV6-1|.
CASSEAGGPGPQHF
TGTGCCAGCAGTGAAGCGGGGGGGCCAGGGCCCCAGCATTTT
>TRBJ1-2|.|TRBV6-5|.
CASSYRRTANYGYTF
TGTGCCAGCAGTTACCGACGGACGGCTAACTATGGCTACACCTTC
>TRBJ1-2|few|TRBV7-2|.
CASSLGQQGLYGYTF
TGTGCCAGCAGCTTAGGACAGCAGGGACTCTATGGCTACACCTTC
>TRBJ1-2|.|TRBV19|TRBD1
CASSITGERAYGYTF
TGTGCCAGTAGTATCACAGGGGAAAGAGCCTATGGCTACACCTTC
>TRBJ1-6|.|TRBV14|TRBD1
CASSQTGRNSPLHF
TGTGCCAGCAGCCAGACAGGGAGGAATTCACCCCTCCACTTT
>TRBJ1-4|.|TRBV16|.
CASSQSTGPNEKLFF
TGTGCCAGCAGCCAATCCACTGGGCCTAATGAAAAACTGTTTTTT
>TRBJ2-1|.|TRBV19|TRBD2
CASSIDPGTSGSRQFF
TGTGCCAGTAGTATAGATCCCGGGACTAGCGGGAGTAGACAGTTCTTC
>TRBJ2-2|.|TRBV20-1|.
CSAPNTGELFF
TGCAGTGCCCCCAACACCGGGGAGCTGTTTTTT
>TRBJ1-3|once|TRBV3-1/TRBV3-2|.
CASSRTSSGNTIYF
TGTGCCAGCAGCCGTACAAGCTCTGGAAACACCATATATTTT
>TRBJ2-4|.|TRBV19|TRBD1
CASSIGTGGKLAKNIQYF
TGTGCCAGTAGTATAGGGACAGGGGGCAAATTAGCCAAAAACATTCAGTACTTC
>TRBJ1-2|.|TRBV7-2|.
CASSPEGYYGYTF
TGTGCCAGCAGTCCCGAGGGGTACTATGGCTACACCTTC
>TRBJ2-1|.|TRBV5-1|TRBD1
CASSPTRDRIYNEQFF
TGCGCCAGCAGCCCTACCCGGGACAGAATATACAATGAGCAGTTCTTC
>TRBJ2-7|once|TRBV5-5|TRBD1
CASSSTGAIGEQYF
TGTGCCAGCAGCTCGACAGGGGCGATCGGCGAGCAGTACTTC
>TRBJ2-7|.|TRBV11-2|.
CASSLDRLVYEQYF
TGTGCCAGCAGCTTAGACAGACTAGTTTACGAGCAGTACTTC
>TRBJ2-1|.|TRBV11-3|TRBD2
CASSLRGGRADEQFF
TGTGCCAGCAGCTTAAGAGGCGGGAGGGCCGATGAGCAGTTCTTC
>TRBJ1-6|.|TRBV15|TRBD1
CATSRDRGDSPLHF
TGTGCCACCAGCAGAGACAGGGGGGATTCACCCCTCCACTTT
>TRBJ2-7|.|TRBV3-1/TRBV3-2|TRBD2
CASSVGSSGRFSYEQYF
TGTGCCAGCAGCGTGGGGTCAAGCGGGAGGTTCTCCTACGAGCAGTACTTC
>TRBJ1-2|few|TRBV5-1|TRBD1
CASSTPGQEIYGYTF
TGCGCCAGCAGCACGCCGGGACAGGAGATCTATGGCTACACCTTC